These T cell receptor beta chains were read from a single sample in a study of CD8+ T cells in alopecia areata. Produced via immunoSEQ multiplex PCR; TCRdb's table is partial and in-frame only. The table shows 150,000 to 200,000 clones, with around 50% occurring only once. Sequenced here: CD8+ T cells sorted from blood, sampled at week 24, from a patient treated with tofacitinib. The receptor set was obtained from a human donor with alopecia areata. The CDR3 runs from the conserved cysteine through the conserved F or W. Fields, in order: J gene, V gene, D gene, clone size, CDR3 protein, CDR3 DNA. A D gene is named only where the DNA matches it firmly. The size of a clone is reported for some rows only, either as once, few or many, or as a class for expanded clones.

J gene: TRBJ2-2
V gene: TRBV4-2
D gene: NA
clone size: NA
CDR3 protein: CASSQRATNTGELFF
CDR3 DNA: TGTGCCAGCAGCCAAAGGGCAACGAACACCGGGGAGCTGTTTTTT

J gene: TRBJ1-2
V gene: TRBV11-2
D gene: NA
clone size: few
CDR3 protein: CASSLGKGTHNYGYTF
CDR3 DNA: TGTGCCAGCAGCTTAGGCAAGGGTACTCATAACTATGGCTACACCTTC

J gene: TRBJ2-2
V gene: TRBV6-5
D gene: TRBD1
clone size: few
CDR3 protein: CASSYGTGGTGELFF
CDR3 DNA: TGTGCCAGCAGTTATGGGACAGGGGGAACCGGGGAGCTGTTTTTT

J gene: TRBJ2-5
V gene: TRBV27
D gene: TRBD1
clone size: NA
CDR3 protein: CASSLSPRGRETQYF
CDR3 DNA: TGTGCCAGCAGTTTATCGCCAAGGGGGCGGGAGACCCAGTACTTC

J gene: TRBJ2-7
V gene: TRBV13
D gene: TRBD1
clone size: NA
CDR3 protein: CASSSDRGDYEQYF
CDR3 DNA: TGTGCCAGCAGCTCAGACAGGGGTGACTACGAGCAGTACTTC

J gene: TRBJ2-7
V gene: TRBV13
D gene: TRBD2
clone size: NA
CDR3 protein: CASSQTGGEQYF
CDR3 DNA: TGTGCCAGCAGCCAAACGGGGGGCGAGCAGTACTTC

J gene: TRBJ2-3
V gene: TRBV19
D gene: TRBD2
clone size: NA
CDR3 protein: CASSIAAGGPNTQYF
CDR3 DNA: TGTGCCAGTAGTATAGCGGCGGGGGGGCCGAATACGCAGTATTTT

J gene: TRBJ2-7
V gene: TRBV30
D gene: NA
clone size: NA
CDR3 protein: CAWSDRAQGRPEYEQYF
CDR3 DNA: TGTGCCTGGAGTGACAGGGCTCAAGGAAGACCGGAATACGAGCAGTACTTC

J gene: TRBJ2-5
V gene: TRBV5-1
D gene: NA
clone size: NA
CDR3 protein: CASTTGIETQYF
CDR3 DNA: TGCGCCAGCACCACAGGCATAGAGACCCAGTACTTC

J gene: TRBJ1-3
V gene: TRBV10-2
D gene: TRBD1
clone size: few
CDR3 protein: CASIGTDSGNTIYF
CDR3 DNA: TGCGCCAGCATTGGGACAGACTCTGGAAACACCATATATTTT

J gene: TRBJ1-1
V gene: TRBV7-9
D gene: TRBD1
clone size: NA
CDR3 protein: CASSHRDRGLMNTEAFF
CDR3 DNA: TGTGCCAGCAGCCATAGGGACAGGGGGCTAATGAACACTGAAGCTTTCTTT

J gene: TRBJ2-3
V gene: TRBV2
D gene: TRBD2
clone size: NA
CDR3 protein: CASRNRRGRGGPRPVEYF
CDR3 DNA: TGTGCCAGCAGAAATCGGCGGGGACGGGGGGGCCCTCGTCCCGTTGAGTATTTT

J gene: TRBJ1-1
V gene: TRBV30
D gene: NA
clone size: once
CDR3 protein: CAWSVWGISTEAFF
CDR3 DNA: TGTGCCTGGAGTGTCTGGGGAATCAGCACTGAAGCTTTCTTT

J gene: TRBJ1-5
V gene: TRBV7-9
D gene: TRBD1
clone size: NA
CDR3 protein: CASSLGTGSNQPQHF
CDR3 DNA: TGTGCCAGCAGCTTAGGGACAGGGAGCAATCAGCCCCAGCATTTT

J gene: TRBJ1-2
V gene: TRBV30
D gene: NA
clone size: NA
CDR3 protein: CACLHPSLGVGYTF
CDR3 DNA: TGTGCCTGCCTTCACCCATCCCTAGGGGTTGGCTACACCTTC

J gene: TRBJ2-1
V gene: TRBV7-9
D gene: NA
clone size: NA
CDR3 protein: CASSIGTWEFF
CDR3 DNA: TGTGCCAGCAGCATCGGGACATGGGAGTTCTTC

J gene: TRBJ1-2
V gene: TRBV25-1
D gene: NA
clone size: NA
CDR3 protein: CASSTSYGYTF
CDR3 DNA: TGTGCCAGCAGTACTAGCTATGGCTACACCTTC

J gene: TRBJ1-2
V gene: TRBV4-1
D gene: NA
clone size: NA
CDR3 protein: CASSQDKWRGYTF
CDR3 DNA: TGCGCCAGCAGCCAAGATAAGTGGCGTGGCTACACCTTC

J gene: TRBJ1-2
V gene: TRBV7-9
D gene: NA
clone size: NA
CDR3 protein: CASSSSGTDYYGYTF
CDR3 DNA: TGTGCCAGCAGCTCTTCCGGGACGGACTACTATGGCTACACCTTC

J gene: TRBJ1-3
V gene: TRBV7-9
D gene: NA
clone size: NA
CDR3 protein: CASSHDMDNTIYF
CDR3 DNA: TGTGCCAGCAGCCACGACATGGACAACACCATATATTTT

J gene: TRBJ1-2
V gene: TRBV7-3
D gene: NA
clone size: NA
CDR3 protein: CASSLSPEGYGYTF
CDR3 DNA: TGTGCCAGCAGCTTAAGTCCCGAGGGCTATGGCTACACCTTC

J gene: TRBJ2-3
V gene: TRBV7-2
D gene: TRBD2
clone size: NA
CDR3 protein: CASSQMRGNTDTQYF
CDR3 DNA: TGTGCCAGCAGCCAGATGCGGGGGAACACAGATACGCAGTATTTT

J gene: TRBJ1-2
V gene: TRBV29-1
D gene: NA
clone size: once
CDR3 protein: CSVAPGPGVTGYTF
CDR3 DNA: TGCAGCGTTGCCCCCGGGCCCGGGGTTACTGGCTACACCTTC

J gene: TRBJ2-1
V gene: TRBV4-1
D gene: TRBD2
clone size: few
CDR3 protein: CASSHPGLAPSNEQFF
CDR3 DNA: TGCGCCAGCAGCCACCCCGGACTAGCCCCCTCCAATGAGCAGTTCTTC

J gene: TRBJ2-3
V gene: TRBV7-9
D gene: TRBD2
clone size: NA
CDR3 protein: CASSSRLAALTDTQYF
CDR3 DNA: TGTGCCAGCAGCTCGCGACTAGCGGCCCTCACAGATACGCAGTATTTT

J gene: TRBJ1-1
V gene: TRBV7-2
D gene: NA
clone size: NA
CDR3 protein: CASSVPQGMHTEAFF
CDR3 DNA: TGTGCCAGCAGCGTCCCCCAGGGTATGCACACTGAAGCTTTCTTT

J gene: TRBJ1-5
V gene: TRBV15
D gene: NA
clone size: NA
CDR3 protein: CATSREGGQTLGGNQPQHF
CDR3 DNA: TGTGCCACCAGCAGAGAGGGTGGGCAGACCCTGGGGGGCAATCAGCCCCAGCATTTT